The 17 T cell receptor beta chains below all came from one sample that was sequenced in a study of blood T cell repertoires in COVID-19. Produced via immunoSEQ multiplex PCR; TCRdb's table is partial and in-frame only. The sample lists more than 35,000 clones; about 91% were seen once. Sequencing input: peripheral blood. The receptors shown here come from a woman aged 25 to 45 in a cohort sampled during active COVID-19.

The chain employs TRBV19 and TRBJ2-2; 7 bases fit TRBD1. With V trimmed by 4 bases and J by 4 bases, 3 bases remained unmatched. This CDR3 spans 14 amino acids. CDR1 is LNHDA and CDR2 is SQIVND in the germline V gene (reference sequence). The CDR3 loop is CASSTTGVTGELFF. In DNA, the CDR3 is TGTGCCAGTAGTACTACAGGGGTCACCGGGGAGCTGTTTTTT.

The CDR3 nucleotides read TGTGCCAGCAGCCCTGGACAGGGCGACTATGGCTACACCTTC. Its translation: CASSPGQGDYGYTF. This sequence joins TRBV7-9 and TRBJ1-2; TRBD1 aligns across 8 bases. This CDR3 has 14 residues. Per the germline V gene, CDR1 is SEHNR and CDR2 is FQNEAQ (reference sequence). V was clipped by 5 bases and J by 3 bases; unmatched bases: 5.

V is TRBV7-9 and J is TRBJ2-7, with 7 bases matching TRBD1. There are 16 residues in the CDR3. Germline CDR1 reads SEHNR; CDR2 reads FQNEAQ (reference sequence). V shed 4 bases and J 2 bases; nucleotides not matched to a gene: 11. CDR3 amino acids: CASSSYDVTGPYEQYF. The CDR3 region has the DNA TGTGCCAGCAGCTCCTACGACGTGACAGGGCCCTACGAGCAGTACTTC. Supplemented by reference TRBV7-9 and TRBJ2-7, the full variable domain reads DTGVSQNPRHKITKRGQNVTFRCDPISEHNRLYWYRQTLGQGPEFLTYFQNEAQLEKSRLLSDRFSAERPKGSFSTLEIQRTEQGDSAMYLCASSSYDVTGPYEQYFGPGTRLTVT.

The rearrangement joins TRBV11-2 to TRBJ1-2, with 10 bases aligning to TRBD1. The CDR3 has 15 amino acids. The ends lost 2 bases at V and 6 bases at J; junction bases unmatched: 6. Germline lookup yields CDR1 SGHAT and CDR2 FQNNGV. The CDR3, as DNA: TGTGCCAGCAGCTTAAAATTTGGGACAGGGGATGGCTACACCTTC. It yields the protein CASSLKFGTGDGYTF.

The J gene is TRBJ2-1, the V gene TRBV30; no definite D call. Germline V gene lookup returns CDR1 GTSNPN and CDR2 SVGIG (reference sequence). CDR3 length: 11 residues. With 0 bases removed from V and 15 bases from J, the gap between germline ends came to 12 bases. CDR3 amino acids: CAWSVSSGWFF. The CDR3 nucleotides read TGTGCCTGGAGTGTCTCTAGTGGTTGGTTCTTC.

This CDR3 reads CASSQEWLASYEQYF. CDR3 bases: TGTGCCAGCAGCCAAGAATGGTTGGCTAGCTACGAGCAGTACTTC. V is TRBV4-2 and J is TRBJ2-7; D call uncertain. This CDR3 region has 15 residues. Trimming cost V 0 bases and J 3 bases, with 12 bases left between them. Germline assignment: CDR1 LGHNA and CDR2 YNFKEQ.

CDR3 bases: TGTGCCAGTGCAACCCCAGGGGGCGGCAATCAGCCCCAGCATTTT. Its translation: CASATPGGGNQPQHF. The chain uses TRBV19 and TRBJ1-5; TRBD1 matches 8 bases. Unmatched junction bases numbered 8, after V lost 8 bases and J lost 2 bases. The CDR3 consists of 15 residues. The germline V gene has CDR1 LNHDA and CDR2 SQIVND (reference sequence).

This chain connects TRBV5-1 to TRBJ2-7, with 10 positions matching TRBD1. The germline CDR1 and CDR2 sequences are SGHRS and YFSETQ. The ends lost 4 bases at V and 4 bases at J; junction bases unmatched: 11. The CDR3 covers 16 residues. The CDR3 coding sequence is TGCGCCAGCAGCCCCTCAAAGGGGGGACAGGGGTACGAGCAGTACTTC. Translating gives CASSPSKGGQGYEQYF. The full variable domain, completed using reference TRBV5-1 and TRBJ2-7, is KAGVTQTPRYLIKTRGQQVTLSCSPISGHRSVSWYQQTPGQGLQFLFEYFSETQRNKGNFPGRFSGRQFSNSRSEMNVSTLELGDSALYLCASSPSKGGQGYEQYFGPGTRLTVT.

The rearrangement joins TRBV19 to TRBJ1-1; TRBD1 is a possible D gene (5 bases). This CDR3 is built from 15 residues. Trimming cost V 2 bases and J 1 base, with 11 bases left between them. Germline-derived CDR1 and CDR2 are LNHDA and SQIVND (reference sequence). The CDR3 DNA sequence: TGTGCCAGTAGTATAAATACAGGTGCGAACACTGAAGCTTTCTTT. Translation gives CASSINTGANTEAFF.

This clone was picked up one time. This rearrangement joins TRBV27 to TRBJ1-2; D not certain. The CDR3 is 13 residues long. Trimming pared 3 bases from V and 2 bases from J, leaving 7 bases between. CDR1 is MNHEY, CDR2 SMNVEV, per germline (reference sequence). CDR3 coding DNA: TGTGCCAGCAGTTTTAGGAGCAACTATGGCTACACCTTC. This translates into CASSFRSNYGYTF.

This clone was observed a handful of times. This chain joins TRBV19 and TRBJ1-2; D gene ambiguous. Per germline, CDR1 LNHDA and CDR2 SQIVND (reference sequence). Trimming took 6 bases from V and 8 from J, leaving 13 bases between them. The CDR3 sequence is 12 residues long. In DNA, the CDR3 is TGTGCCAGTAGCCAGCGAATTTGGGGCTACACCTTC. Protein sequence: CASSQRIWGYTF.

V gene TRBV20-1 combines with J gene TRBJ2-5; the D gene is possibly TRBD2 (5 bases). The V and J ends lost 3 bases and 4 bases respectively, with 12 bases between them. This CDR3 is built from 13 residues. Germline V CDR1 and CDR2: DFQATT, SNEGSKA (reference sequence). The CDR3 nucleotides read TGCAGTGCTAGTCTAGCCAGGAGAGAGACCCAGTACTTC. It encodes CSASLARRETQYF.

CDR3 region: CASRPGTSGNNEQFF. CDR3 nucleotides: TGCGCCAGCAGACCCGGGACTAGCGGAAACAATGAGCAGTTCTTC. The chain combines TRBV5-1 with TRBJ2-1, with 11 bases lining up with TRBD2. CDR1 and CDR2 from the germline V gene are SGHRS and YFSETQ. V was pared by 5 bases and J by 5 bases, with 6 bases of the junction left unmatched. The CDR3 runs to 15 residues.

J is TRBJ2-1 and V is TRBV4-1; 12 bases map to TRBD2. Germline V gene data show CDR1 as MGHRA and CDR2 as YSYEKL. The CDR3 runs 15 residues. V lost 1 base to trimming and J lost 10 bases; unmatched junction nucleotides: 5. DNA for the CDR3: TGCGCCAGCAGCCAAGGCCTAGCGGGAGGGGGCGAGCAGTTCTTC. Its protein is CASSQGLAGGGEQFF.

The CDR3 DNA is TGTGCCAGCAGTGTGCCGGGAGAAGCAATTCCGTCGTACAATGAGCAGTTCTTC. It codes for CASSVPGEAIPSYNEQFF. The rearrangement joins TRBV2 to TRBJ2-1; D may be TRBD2 (6 bases). Germline-derived CDR1 and CDR2 are SNHLY and FYNNEI. Trimming shortened V by 4 bases and J by 4 bases, and 23 bases separated the two germline ends. CDR3 length: 18 residues.

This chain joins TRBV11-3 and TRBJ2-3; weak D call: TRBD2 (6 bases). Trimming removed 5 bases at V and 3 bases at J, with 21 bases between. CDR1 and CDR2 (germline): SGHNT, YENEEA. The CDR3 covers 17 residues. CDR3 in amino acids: CASSQRGGPVGTDTQYF. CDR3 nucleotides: TGTGCCAGCAGCCAGAGAGGAGGGCCCGTGGGAACAGATACGCAGTATTTT.

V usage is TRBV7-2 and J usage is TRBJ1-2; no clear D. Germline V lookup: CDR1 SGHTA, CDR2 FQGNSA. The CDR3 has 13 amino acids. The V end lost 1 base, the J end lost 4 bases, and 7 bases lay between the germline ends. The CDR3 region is CASSLGHLYGYTF. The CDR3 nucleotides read TGTGCCAGCAGCTTAGGACATCTCTATGGCTACACCTTC.